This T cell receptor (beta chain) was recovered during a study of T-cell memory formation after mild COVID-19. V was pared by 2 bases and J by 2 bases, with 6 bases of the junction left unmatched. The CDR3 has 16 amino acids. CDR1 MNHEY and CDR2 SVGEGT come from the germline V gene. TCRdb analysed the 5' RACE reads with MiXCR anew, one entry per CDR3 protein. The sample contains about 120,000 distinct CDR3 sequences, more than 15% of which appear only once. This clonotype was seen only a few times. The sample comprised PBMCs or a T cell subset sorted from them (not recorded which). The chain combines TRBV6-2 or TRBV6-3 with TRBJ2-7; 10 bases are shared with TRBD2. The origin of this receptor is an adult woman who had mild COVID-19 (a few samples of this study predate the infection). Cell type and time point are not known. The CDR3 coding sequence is TGTGCCAGCAGTTACATGAGCAGCGGGAGGGCCTACGAGCAGTACTTC. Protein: CASSYMSSGRAYEQYF.